The rows below give T cell receptor beta chains drawn from one sample of a study of T cells in Graves' hyperthyroidism and ophthalmopathy. TCRdb processed the multiplex PCR reads anew with MiXCR; each CDR3 protein has one entry. The table records some 400,000 distinct CDR3 sequences, about a fifth of them present only once. Sequencing was carried out using blood. Every receptor here comes from a woman aged 18-29 years with Graves' hyperthyroidism. The CDR3 runs from the conserved cysteine through the conserved F or W. Each record gives: D gene, V gene, J gene, clone size, CDR3 protein, CDR3 DNA. A D gene is named only where the DNA matches it firmly. Clone size is shown for a subset of rows, as once, few, many or a class of expanded clone.

D: -; V: TRBV28; J: TRBJ2-5; size: -; CDR3: CASSLVAERKTQYF; DNA: TGTGCCAGCAGTTTAGTAGCGGAACGAAAGACCCAGTACTTC
D: -; V: TRBV15; J: TRBJ1-2; size: -; CDR3: CATSSSLYGYTF; DNA: TGTGCCACCAGCAGTTCCCTCTATGGCTACACCTTC
D: -; V: TRBV2; J: TRBJ1-6; size: many; CDR3: CASWDILDSPLHF; DNA: TGTGCCAGCTGGGACATTCTGGATTCACCCCTCCACTTT
D: -; V: TRBV6-5; J: TRBJ1-2; size: many; CDR3: CASSYGWGTYGYTF; DNA: TGTGCCAGCAGTTACGGGTGGGGGACCTATGGCTACACCTTC
D: TRBD1; V: TRBV30; J: TRBJ2-2; size: -; CDR3: CAWTGQPNTGELFF; DNA: TGTGCCTGGACGGGACAGCCGAACACCGGGGAGCTGTTTTTT
D: -; V: TRBV6-1; J: TRBJ2-7; size: many; CDR3: CASSGPREFSYEQYF; DNA: TGTGCCAGCAGTGGCCCCAGGGAGTTCTCCTACGAGCAGTACTTC
D: -; V: TRBV27; J: TRBJ2-4; size: many; CDR3: CASSLDGGVAKNIQYF; DNA: TGTGCCAGCAGTTTAGATGGGGGCGTAGCCAAAAACATTCAGTACTTC
D: -; V: TRBV29-1; J: TRBJ1-1; size: many; CDR3: CSVARDTEAFF; DNA: TGCAGCGTTGCCCGGGACACTGAAGCTTTCTTT
D: TRBD2; V: TRBV11-2; J: TRBJ2-7; size: -; CDR3: CASSVWGSGGSVEQYF; DNA: TGTGCCAGCAGCGTCTGGGGAAGCGGGGGCTCCGTTGAGCAGTACTTC
D: TRBD1; V: TRBV6-1; J: TRBJ1-2; size: -; CDR3: CASSEGTVSDGYTF; DNA: TGTGCCAGCAGTGAGGGGACAGTTAGCGATGGCTACACCTTC
D: TRBD1; V: TRBV20-1; J: TRBJ2-7; size: many; CDR3: CSARGSGQVNYEQYF; DNA: TGCAGTGCTAGAGGCTCGGGACAGGTAAACTACGAGCAGTACTTC